This T cell receptor beta chain comes out of a study of blood T cell repertoires in COVID-19. Study as a whole: The study drew acute and convalescent COVID-19 samples from the United States, Italy and Spain. The analysed material was cDNA or gDNA that came from T cells, B-cell-depleted T cells, or PBMCs.

Followed over time, Seattle patients had been enrolled while infection was active. Per the original methods: Reference gene primer amplification gave nucleated cell count estimates. Data came from immunoSEQ multiplex PCR; TCRdb stores just in-frame clones and leaves some out. The DNA was the basis for D and trimming; V, J and clone size are from that table. Here the sample spans about 160,000 clones, approximately 87% being singletons. Germline V lookup: CDR1 LGHDT, CDR2 YNNKEL (reference sequence). With V trimmed by 4 bases and J by 1 base, 11 bases remained unmatched. The CDR3 has 18 residues. The sequence derives from a woman between 65 and 79 years old with COVID-19, enrolled during active disease. Sequencing input: peripheral blood. This rearrangement joins TRBV3-1 (or the pseudogene TRBV3-2) to TRBJ2-3, with 10 bases identical to TRBD2. Written as DNA, the CDR3 is TGTGCCAGCAGCCGCTTCATCTCCCTAGCGGGGGGCACAGATACGCAGTATTTT. Its translation is CASSRFISLAGGTDTQYF.